The 17 T cell receptor beta chains below all came from one sample that was sequenced in a study of cytomegalovirus exposure and HLA in healthy donors. PCR amplification relied on 60 Vbeta primers (plus 13 Jbeta primers). Only in-frame clones appear in the TCRdb table, and some are missing; sequencing was by immunoSEQ multiplex PCR. The table records 75,000 to 95,000 clones, over 75% of them present only once. The sequenced sample was PBMCs. The receptors come from a human donor in good health.

This chain uses TRBV20-1 with TRBJ1-1; D is undetermined. The CDR3 is made up of 10 amino acids. V shed 4 bases and J shed 4 bases, with 4 bases lying between them. Germline V gene lookup returns CDR1 DFQATT and CDR2 SNEGSKA (reference sequence). The CDR3 sequence: CSATFTEAFF. Here the CDR3 DNA reads TGCAGTGCTACCTTCACTGAAGCTTTCTTT.

The genes are TRBV2 and TRBJ1-2; TRBD1 matches at 12 bases. Germline V gene data show CDR1 as SNHLY and CDR2 as FYNNEI. Trimming removed 3 bases from V and 10 bases from J; junction bases left unmatched: 6. The CDR3 consists of 14 residues. CDR3 in DNA: TGTGCCAGCAGTGAGGGACAGGGGGCAAGGTACTACACCTTC. Translating gives CASSEGQGARYYTF. The full variable domain, in which reference TRBV2 and TRBJ1-2 provide the parts outside the CDR3, is EPEVTQTPSHQVTQMGQEVILRCVPISNHLYFYWYRQILGQKVEFLVSFYNNEISEKSEIFDDQFSVERPDGSNFTLKIRSTKLEDSAMYFCASSEGQGARYYTFGSGTRLTVV.

This chain joins TRBV5-1 and TRBJ2-2; 12 nucleotides agree with TRBD2. Germline V gene lookup returns CDR1 SGHRS and CDR2 YFSETQ. V shed 4 bases, J shed 13 bases, and the junction held 11 bases outside the gene matches. The CDR3 length is 15 residues. CDR3 in amino acids: CASSRTSGGPWGLFF. The CDR3 nucleotides read TGCGCCAGCAGCCGTACTAGCGGGGGGCCTTGGGGGCTGTTTTTT. Complete variable domain (other parts from reference TRBV5-1 and TRBJ2-2): KAGVTQTPRYLIKTRGQQVTLSCSPISGHRSVSWYQQTPGQGLQFLFEYFSETQRNKGNFPGRFSGRQFSNSRSEMNVSTLELGDSALYLCASSRTSGGPWGLFFGEGSRLTVL.

The rearrangement links TRBV27 to TRBJ2-2; D gene uncertain. The CDR3 sequence is 14 residues long. The germline CDR1 and CDR2 sequences are MNHEY and SMNVEV (reference sequence). Trimming shortened V by 6 bases and J by 1 base, and 9 bases separated the two germline ends. In DNA form, the CDR3 reads TGTGCCAGCAGGTTCCGACTGAACACCGGGGAGCTGTTTTTT. Translating gives CASRFRLNTGELFF.

J is TRBJ1-1 and V is TRBV2; TRBD1 matches at 7 bases. The CDR3 has 14 amino acids. Germline V gene sequence: CDR1 SNHLY, CDR2 FYNNEI. Trimming cost V 6 bases and J 5 bases; bases outside gene matches: 9. The CDR3 coding sequence is TGTGCCAGCAGCACCGACAGGGTAAAGACTGAAGCTTTCTTT. It is translated as CASSTDRVKTEAFF.

The rearrangement joins TRBV2 to TRBJ2-3; 10 nucleotides align to TRBD1. V was clipped by 6 bases and J by 2 bases; unmatched bases: 8. The germline CDR1 and CDR2 sequences are SNHLY and FYNNEI. The CDR3 loop spans 16 amino acids. CDR3 sequence reads: CASRVPGQGITDTQYF. The CDR3 coding sequence is TGTGCCAGCAGGGTCCCGGGACAGGGGATCACAGATACGCAGTATTTT.

This CDR3 reads CASSLVGRGREKLFF. Written as DNA, the CDR3 is TGTGCCAGCAGCTTGGTAGGCAGGGGGCGTGAAAAACTGTTTTTT. The V and J genes are TRBV5-6 and TRBJ1-4, with 8 positions matching TRBD1. The CDR3 consists of 15 residues. The V gene end was trimmed by 0 bases and the J gene end by 7 bases; junction bases not matched to a gene: 5. Germline values: CDR1 SGHDT, CDR2 YYEEEE.

In regard to this clone: An end of the junction does not agree with germline; a read error may underlie this. The chain carries TRBV19 and TRBJ1-5; no firm D call. Looked up from germline, CDR1 is LNHDA and CDR2 is SQIVND (reference sequence). The CDR3 extends over 16 amino acids. Here the CDR3 DNA reads TGTGCCAGTAGTATAAGCCCTGGATATAGCAATCAGCCCCAGAATTTT. Its translation is CASSISPGYSNQPQNF.

The chain has TRBV18 and TRBJ2-3; 12 bases agree with TRBD1. Germline trimming cut 2 bases from V and 7 bases from J; bases unmatched to any gene: 4. The germline CDR1 and CDR2 sequences are KGHSH and LQKENI. The CDR3 runs 15 residues. The CDR3 region has the DNA TGTGCCAGCTCACCAGGGACAGGGGGCTGGTATACGCAGTATTTT. Translating gives CASSPGTGGWYTQYF.

This chain links TRBV5-1 with TRBJ1-1; the D is unclear. The CDR3 has 14 residues. V was pared by 0 bases and J by 6 bases, with 12 bases between. Germline assignment: CDR1 SGHRS and CDR2 YFSETQ. This chain's CDR3 is CASSLAGVNAEAFF. The CDR3 DNA follows: TGCGCCAGCAGCTTGGCCGGTGTTAACGCTGAAGCTTTCTTT.

The chain couples TRBV6-1 to TRBJ1-1, with D uncertain. The V end was cut by 7 bases, the J end by 7 bases, with 10 bases between. The CDR3 is made up of 11 amino acids. Germline-derived CDR1 and CDR2 are MNHNS and SASEGT. CDR3 region: CASNPWSEAFF. CDR3 sequence (DNA): TGTGCCAGCAATCCTTGGAGTGAAGCTTTCTTT.

This clone was detected once. The chain combines TRBV9 with TRBJ2-5; the match to TRBD1 covers 11 bases. CDR1 is SGDLS, CDR2 YYNGEE, per germline. Trimming took 3 bases from V and 4 from J; bases not matched to a gene: 5. The CDR3 is 15 residues long. In nucleotides, the CDR3 is TGTGCCAGCAGCGCCGGGACAGGGGGTGGAGAGACCCAGTACTTC. It specifies CASSAGTGGGETQYF.

V gene TRBV4-1 combines with J gene TRBJ2-5; TRBD2 matches 10 bases. Trimming took 0 bases from V and 7 from J; bases not matched to a gene: 8. This CDR3 comprises 16 residues. Germline loops: CDR1 MGHRA, CDR2 YSYEKL. The CDR3: CASSQDSGGPAGTQYF. The CDR3 DNA follows: TGCGCCAGCAGCCAAGATAGCGGGGGGCCCGCGGGGACCCAGTACTTC.

The table lists this clone with a few counts. The gene calls are TRBV2 and TRBJ2-5; weak D call: TRBD1 (6 bases). The germline V gene has CDR1 SNHLY and CDR2 FYNNEI. V shed 6 bases and J shed 0 bases, with 14 bases lying between them. The CDR3 runs to 15 residues. CDR3 DNA sequence: TGTGCCAGCAGCGGAGGACAGCTCTACCAAGAGACCCAGTACTTC. It yields the protein CASSGGQLYQETQYF.

The chain is built from TRBV13 and TRBJ2-1; the D gene is possibly TRBD1 (5 bases). The CDR3 is 16 amino acids. Germline lookup yields CDR1 PRHDT and CDR2 FYEKMQ (reference sequence). Trimming pared 0 bases from V and 0 bases from J, leaving 9 bases between. The DNA of the CDR3 is TGTGCCAGCAGCTTAGGGGGTCAGGGCTCCTACAATGAGCAGTTCTTC. It translates to CASSLGGQGSYNEQFF.

The chain employs TRBV12-5 and TRBJ1-1; possible D gene TRBD1, 6 bases. The V end was cut by 6 bases, the J end by 3 bases, with 14 bases between. Germline V gene data show CDR1 as LGHNT and CDR2 as FRNRAP. This CDR3 comprises 14 residues. The CDR3 sequence: CASGPRTAYTEAFF. The CDR3 region has the DNA TGTGCTAGTGGCCCCCGGACAGCCTACACTGAAGCTTTCTTT.

The rearrangement joins TRBV19 to TRBJ2-3; D is possibly TRBD1 (6 bases). This CDR3 is 15 amino acids long. The germline V gene encodes CDR1 LNHDA and CDR2 SQIVND (reference sequence). Trimming stripped 7 bases from V and 0 bases from J, with 14 bases between. This CDR3 is CASTWDTSSTDTQYF. The CDR3 DNA reads as TGTGCCAGTACATGGGACACCTCAAGCACAGATACGCAGTATTTT. Full variable domain (outside the CDR3, taken from reference TRBV19 and TRBJ2-3): DGGITQSPKYLFRKEGQNVTLSCEQNLNHDAMYWYRQDPGQGLRLIYYSQIVNDFQKGDIAEGYSVSREKKESFPLTVTSAQKNPTAFYLCASTWDTSSTDTQYFGPGTRLTVL.